The clone carrying this T cell receptor beta chain was seen only a few times. Its antigen remains unknown. The CDR3 covers 17 residues. CDR1 is MDHEN, CDR2 SYDVKM, per germline. The trim removed 5 bases at V and 0 bases at J, leaving 8 bases unmatched. Recently diagnosed hyperthyroidism of less than 2 months' duration affected patients aged 18 to 65. The PBMCs were taken from around 9 ml of fresh peripheral blood. This entry comes from a study of T cells in Graves' hyperthyroidism and ophthalmopathy. Study results and limitations: The majority of expanded thyroid clonotypes above 0.001 also appeared in blood. The model foresaw ophthalmopathy a median about 6.1 months prior to onset.

TCR beta CDR3 region amplification was performed from RNA transcripts. The HTBI primer set was used in a first-round RT-PCR of the TCR CDR3. TCRdb called the multiplex PCR reads again in MiXCR, with one record for every CDR3 protein. Of about 130,000 distinct CDR3 sequences in the sample, 22% were seen once. This sequence joins TRBV28 and TRBJ2-2; 8 bases map to TRBD1. This receptor was identified in a woman between 50 and 59 years old with Graves' hyperthyroidism that later progressed to Graves' ophthalmopathy. The sequenced material came from blood. The CDR3 DNA reads as TGTGCCAGCAGTGTCAGGGGGCTGAGGTCGAACACCGGGGAGCTGTTTTTT. Its protein product is CASSVRGLRSNTGELFF. The full variable domain, completed using reference TRBV28 and TRBJ2-2, is DVKVTQSSRYLVKRTGEKVFLECVQDMDHENMFWYRQDPGLGLRLIYFSYDVKMKEKGDIPEGYSVSREKKERFSLILESASTNQTSMYLCASSVRGLRSNTGELFFGEGSRLTVL.